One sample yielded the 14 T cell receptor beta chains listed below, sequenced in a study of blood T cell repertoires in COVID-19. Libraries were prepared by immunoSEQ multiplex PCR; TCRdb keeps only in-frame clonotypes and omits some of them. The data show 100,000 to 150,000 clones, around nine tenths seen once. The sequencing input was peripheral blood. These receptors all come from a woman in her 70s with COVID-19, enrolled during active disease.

CDR3 sequence: CASTPSLPQPQHF. The CDR3 bases are TGTGCCAGTACTCCGAGCCTTCCTCAGCCCCAGCATTTT. The genes are TRBV19 and TRBJ1-5, with D unresolved. Trimming cost V 7 bases and J 6 bases, with 13 bases left between them. The CDR3 loop spans 13 amino acids. The germline gives CDR1 LNHDA, CDR2 SQIVND (reference sequence).

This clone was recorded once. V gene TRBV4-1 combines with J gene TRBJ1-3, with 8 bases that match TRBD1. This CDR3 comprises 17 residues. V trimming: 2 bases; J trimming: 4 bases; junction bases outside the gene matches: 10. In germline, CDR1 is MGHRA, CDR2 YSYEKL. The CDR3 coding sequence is TGCGCCAGCAGCCAAAACGAGGTCAGGGGGCCCGGAAACACCATATATTTT. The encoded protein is CASSQNEVRGPGNTIYF.

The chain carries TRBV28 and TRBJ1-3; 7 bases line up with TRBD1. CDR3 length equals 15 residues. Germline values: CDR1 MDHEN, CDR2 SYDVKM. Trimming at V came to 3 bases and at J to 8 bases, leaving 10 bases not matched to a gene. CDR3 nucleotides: TGTGCCAGCAGTTTGGACGACAGGGTTACGGACACCATATATTTT. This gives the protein CASSLDDRVTDTIYF. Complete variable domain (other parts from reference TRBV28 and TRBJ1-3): DVKVTQSSRYLVKRTGEKVFLECVQDMDHENMFWYRQDPGLGLRLIYFSYDVKMKEKGDIPEGYSVSREKKERFSLILESASTNQTSMYLCASSLDDRVTDTIYFGEGSWLTVV.

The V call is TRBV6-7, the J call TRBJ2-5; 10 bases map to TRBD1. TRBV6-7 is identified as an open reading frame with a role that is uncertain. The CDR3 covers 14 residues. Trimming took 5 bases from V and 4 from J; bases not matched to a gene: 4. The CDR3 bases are TGTGCCAGCAGTAACGGGGACAGGGGAGAGACCCAGTACTTC. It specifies CASSNGDRGETQYF.

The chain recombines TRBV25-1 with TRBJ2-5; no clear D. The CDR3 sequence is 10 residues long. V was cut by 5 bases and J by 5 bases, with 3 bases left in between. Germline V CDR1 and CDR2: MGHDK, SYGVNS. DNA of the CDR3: TGTGCCAGCAGTCGGGAGACCCAGTACTTC. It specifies CASSRETQYF.

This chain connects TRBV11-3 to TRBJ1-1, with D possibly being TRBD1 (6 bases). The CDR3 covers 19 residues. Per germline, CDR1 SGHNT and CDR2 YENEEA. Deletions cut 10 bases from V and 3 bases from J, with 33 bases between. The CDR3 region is CATPSYRVVPSGRDTEAFF. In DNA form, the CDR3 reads TGTGCCACCCCCTCTTACAGGGTCGTCCCTTCGGGTCGCGACACTGAAGCTTTCTTT. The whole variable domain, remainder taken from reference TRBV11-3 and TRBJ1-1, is EAGVVQSPRYKIIEKKQPVAFWCNPISGHNTLYWYLQNLGQGPELLIRYENEEAVDDSQLPKDRFSAERLKGVDSTLKIQPAELGDSAVYLCATPSYRVVPSGRDTEAFFGQGTRLTVV.

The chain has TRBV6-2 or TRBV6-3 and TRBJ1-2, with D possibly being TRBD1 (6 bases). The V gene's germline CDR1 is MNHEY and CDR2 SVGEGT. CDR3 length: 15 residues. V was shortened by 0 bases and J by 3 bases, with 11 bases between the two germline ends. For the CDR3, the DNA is TGTGCCAGCAGTTACTCGGGGGGGCAGGACTATGGCTACACCTTC. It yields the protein CASSYSGGQDYGYTF.

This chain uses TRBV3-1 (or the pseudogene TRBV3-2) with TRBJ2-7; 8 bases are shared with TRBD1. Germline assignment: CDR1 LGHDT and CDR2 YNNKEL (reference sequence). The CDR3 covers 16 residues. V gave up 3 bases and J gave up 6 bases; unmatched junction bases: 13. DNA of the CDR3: TGTGCCAGCAGCCACTACCTCGGACAGGGACGCTCCGAGCAGTACTTC. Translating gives CASSHYLGQGRSEQYF.

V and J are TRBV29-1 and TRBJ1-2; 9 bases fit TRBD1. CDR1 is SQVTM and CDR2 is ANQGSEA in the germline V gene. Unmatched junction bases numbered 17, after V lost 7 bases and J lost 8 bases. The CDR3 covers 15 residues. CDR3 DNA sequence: TGCAGCGGGACCGGGACAGGGAATCCTAAAGGGGGCTACACCTTC. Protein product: CSGTGTGNPKGGYTF.

CDR3 DNA: TGTGCCAGCAGCTTGGAACCGGGATATCGTACTTTTGAGCAGTACTTC. Its translation: CASSLEPGYRTFEQYF. The chain links TRBV5-8 to TRBJ2-7; maybe TRBD2 (5 bases). The CDR3 is made up of 16 amino acids. Germline CDR1 SGHTS, CDR2 YDEGEE. V was clipped by 0 bases and J by 7 bases, with 20 bases between them.

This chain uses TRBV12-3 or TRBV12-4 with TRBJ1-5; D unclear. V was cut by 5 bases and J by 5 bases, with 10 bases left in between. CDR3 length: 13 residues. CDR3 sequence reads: CASSLRFDQPQHF. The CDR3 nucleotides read TGTGCCAGCAGTCTCAGGTTCGATCAGCCCCAGCATTTT.

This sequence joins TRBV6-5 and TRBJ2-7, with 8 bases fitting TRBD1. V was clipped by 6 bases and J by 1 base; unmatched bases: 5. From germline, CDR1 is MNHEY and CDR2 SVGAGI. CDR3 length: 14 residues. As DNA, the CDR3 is TGTGCCAGCAGCCGGACAGGGAGTTCCTACGAGCAGTACTTC. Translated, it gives CASSRTGSSYEQYF.

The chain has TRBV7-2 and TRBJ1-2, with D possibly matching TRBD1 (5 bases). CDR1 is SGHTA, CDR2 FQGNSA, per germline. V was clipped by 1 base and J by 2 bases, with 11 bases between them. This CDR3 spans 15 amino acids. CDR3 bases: TGTGCCAGCAGCTTAGGGCCAGGGATGAACTATGGCTACACCTTC. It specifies CASSLGPGMNYGYTF.

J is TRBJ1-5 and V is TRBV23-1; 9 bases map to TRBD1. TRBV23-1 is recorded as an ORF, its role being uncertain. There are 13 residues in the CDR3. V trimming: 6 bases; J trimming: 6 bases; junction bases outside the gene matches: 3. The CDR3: CASRGTGSQPQHF. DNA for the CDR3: TGCGCCAGCAGGGGGACAGGGAGTCAGCCCCAGCATTTT.